The 32 T cell receptor beta chains listed next were all sequenced from one sample in a study of identical twins. TCRdb processed the 5' RACE reads anew with MiXCR; each CDR3 protein has one entry. The repertoire has roughly 1,500,000 distinct CDR3 sequences, around 29% of them found once; the top ten carry about 0.27%. The source material was cord blood. The receptors were gathered from a newborn girl in good health.

The gene calls are TRBV10-3 and TRBJ1-1; D not resolved. Germline V lookup: CDR1 ENHRY, CDR2 SYGVKD. The V and J ends lost 3 bases and 4 bases respectively, with 12 bases between them. The CDR3 is made up of 14 amino acids. CDR3 bases: TGTGCCATCAGTGAATTTCCGAGTGGCACTGAAGCTTTCTTT. It specifies CAISEFPSGTEAFF.

The chain has TRBV7-9 and TRBJ1-2; possible D gene TRBD1, 5 bases. V was shortened by 3 bases and J by 5 bases, with 13 bases between the two germline ends. This CDR3 has 14 residues. CDR1 is SEHNR and CDR2 is FQNEAQ in the germline V gene (reference sequence). DNA for the CDR3: TGTGCCAGCAGCTTCGGCAGGGTTAAGTATGGCTACACCTTC. Translated: CASSFGRVKYGYTF.

The chain is built from TRBV2 and TRBJ2-7; 11 nucleotides align to TRBD2. This CDR3 region has 19 residues. Looked up from germline, CDR1 is SNHLY and CDR2 is FYNNEI. With V trimmed by 2 bases and J by 4 bases, 16 bases remained unmatched. CDR3 DNA: TGTGCCAGCAGTGAACTAAGGGGGCCCACTAGCGGGAGTAAATACGAGCAGTACTTC. Translated: CASSELRGPTSGSKYEQYF.

This clonotype has a handful of counts. The V call is TRBV6-5, the J call TRBJ2-7; TRBD1 aligns across 9 bases. J gave up 5 bases and V 6 bases, and 8 bases lay outside the gene matches. Germline V lookup: CDR1 MNHEY, CDR2 SVGAGI. This CDR3 has 14 amino acids. The CDR3 protein is CASSRTGGVNEQYF. DNA for the CDR3: TGTGCCAGCAGCCGTACAGGGGGCGTGAACGAGCAGTACTTC.

The rearrangement uses TRBV9 and TRBJ1-2, with D maybe TRBD1 (6 bases). Germline-derived CDR1 and CDR2 are SGDLS and YYNGEE. CDR3 length: 14 residues. Trimming removed 4 bases from V and 8 bases from J, with 18 bases in between. The CDR3, as DNA: TGTGCCAGCAGCCCCCCGGGGCTTCAGGGGGGCTACACCTTC. This codes for CASSPPGLQGGYTF.

The chain links TRBV20-1 to TRBJ1-6, with TRBD1 matching 7 bases. V shed 3 bases, J shed 6 bases, and the junction held 2 bases outside the gene matches. The CDR3 sequence is 13 residues long. Germline assignment: CDR1 DFQATT and CDR2 SNEGSKA (reference sequence). CDR3 in DNA: TGCAGTGCTAGGACAGGGATTAATTCACCCCTCCACTTT. It specifies CSARTGINSPLHF.

The chain employs TRBV20-1 and TRBJ1-2; a weak D match, TRBD1 (6 bases). Germline V lookup: CDR1 DFQATT, CDR2 SNEGSKA (reference sequence). The V end lost 3 bases, the J end lost 8 bases, and 16 bases lay between the germline ends. The CDR3 extends over 13 amino acids. CDR3 nucleotides: TGCAGTGCTAGGTTTTGGGGGCTGGAAGGCTACACCTTC. Protein sequence: CSARFWGLEGYTF.

J is TRBJ1-4 and V is TRBV20-1; tentatively, D is TRBD1 (5 bases). The germline gives CDR1 DFQATT, CDR2 SNEGSKA (reference sequence). Trimming removed 0 bases from V and 6 bases from J, with 11 bases in between. The CDR3 loop spans 14 amino acids. The CDR3 is CSARDWGVDEKLFF. The CDR3 nucleotides read TGCAGTGCTAGAGATTGGGGGGTAGATGAAAAACTGTTTTTT.

The rearrangement uses TRBV20-1 and TRBJ2-1, with 11 bases matching TRBD2. Judging by the DNA end, TRBJ2-7 fits better; the J call may be wrong. The germline gives CDR1 DFQATT, CDR2 SNEGSKA (reference sequence). This CDR3 is built from 15 residues. The chain's CDR3 is CSAPTSGSTYNEQYF. CDR3 DNA sequence: TGCAGTGCTCCAACTAGCGGGAGCACCTACAATGAGCAGTACTTC.

This chain links TRBV20-1 with TRBJ2-7; D remains ambiguous. CDR1 and CDR2 (germline): DFQATT, SNEGSKA (reference sequence). V lost 1 base to trimming and J lost 2 bases, with 9 bases between them. The CDR3 spans 13 residues. CDR3 DNA sequence: TGCAGTGCTAGAGTTCTCCGTGCCTACGAGCAGTACTTC. This codes for CSARVLRAYEQYF.

The chain has TRBV2 and TRBJ2-7, with a tentative D call TRBD2 (5 bases). The length of the CDR3 is 12 residues. The V end was cut by 6 bases, the J end by 7 bases, with 13 bases between. Germline V gene data show CDR1 as SNHLY and CDR2 as FYNNEI. CDR3: CASRFDYNEQYF. DNA for the CDR3: TGTGCCAGCAGGTTCGACTACAATGAGCAGTACTTC.

The V gene is TRBV4-2, the J gene TRBJ2-3; TRBD2 matches 12 bases. Germline V CDR1 and CDR2: LGHNA, YNFKEQ. The length of the CDR3 is 16 residues. The ends lost 1 base at V and 2 bases at J; junction bases unmatched: 1. The CDR3 sequence: CASSQASGRATDTQYF. CDR3 nucleotide sequence: TGTGCCAGCAGCCAAGCTAGCGGGAGGGCCACAGATACGCAGTATTTT.

This chain connects TRBV2 to TRBJ1-6; D not certain. Trimming took off 7 bases at V and 7 bases at J, with 11 bases between the two ends. In germline, CDR1 is SNHLY, CDR2 FYNNEI. The length of the CDR3 is 13 residues. The CDR3 nucleotides are TGTGCCAGCACAGAGGTTTCCAATTCACCCCTCCACTTT. Protein: CASTEVSNSPLHF.

This clonotype showed up just a few times. This sequence joins TRBV5-1 and TRBJ1-4; D perhaps matches TRBD1 (5 bases). The V and J ends lost 4 bases and 10 bases respectively, with 17 bases between them. From germline, CDR1 is SGHRS and CDR2 YFSETQ. The CDR3 runs 14 residues. CDR3 region: CASSGGPRSGKLFF. The CDR3 DNA reads as TGCGCCAGCAGCGGGGGACCGAGGAGCGGAAAACTGTTTTTT.

This chain connects TRBV7-9 to TRBJ1-5; 7 bases match TRBD1. There are 16 residues in the CDR3. Germline V gene lookup returns CDR1 SEHNR and CDR2 FQNEAQ (reference sequence). J gave up 0 bases and V 4 bases, and 6 bases lay outside the gene matches. CDR3 in DNA: TGTGCCAGCAGCTCAGCGACAGGGCGTAGCAATCAGCCCCAGCATTTT. Amino acid sequence: CASSSATGRSNQPQHF. Drawing the rest from reference TRBV7-9 and TRBJ1-5, the complete variable domain is DTGVSQNPRHKITKRGQNVTFRCDPISEHNRLYWYRQTLGQGPEFLTYFQNEAQLEKSRLLSDRFSAERPKGSFSTLEIQRTEQGDSAMYLCASSSATGRSNQPQHFGDGTRLSIL.

With regard to this clonotype: A much larger clone lies one base from this, so it may be a read error. J is TRBJ2-7 and V is TRBV5-1, with a possible D match to TRBD2 (6 bases). V lost 0 bases to trimming and J lost 7 bases, with 17 bases between them. The CDR3 spans 15 residues. Germline V gene data show CDR1 as SGHRS and CDR2 as YFSETQ. The DNA of the CDR3 is TGCGCCAGCAGCTTGGTGGGACTCACACACAATGAGCAGTACTTC. The encoded protein is CASSLVGLTHNEQYF.

This clonotype was observed many times. This sequence joins TRBV11-2 and TRBJ2-3; perhaps TRBD1 as D (5 bases). Germline loops: CDR1 SGHAT, CDR2 FQNNGV. The CDR3 covers 16 residues. The V end was cut by 5 bases, the J end by 1 base, with 16 bases between. CDR3 protein: CASSNPREGGTDTQYF. The CDR3 nucleotides are TGTGCCAGCAGCAACCCCAGGGAAGGGGGCACAGATACGCAGTATTTT.

The rearrangement uses TRBV5-1 and TRBJ2-7; D not certain. The CDR3 runs to 13 residues. Per germline, CDR1 SGHRS and CDR2 YFSETQ. The germline V and J ends were trimmed by 4 bases and 3 bases, with 11 bases remaining between them. The CDR3 region is CASSPARGYEQYF. The CDR3 DNA reads as TGCGCCAGCAGCCCCGCAAGAGGCTACGAGCAGTACTTC.

This clonotype was detected only a few times. The chain recombines TRBV25-1 with TRBJ2-7; TRBD1 matches at 7 bases. Trimming cost V 10 bases and J 3 bases; bases outside gene matches: 9. The CDR3 sequence is 13 residues long. Germline V gene lookup returns CDR1 MGHDK and CDR2 SYGVNS. The CDR3 nucleotides read TGTGCCACCCGAGACAGGGTTGGCTACGAGCAGTACTTC. Translation: CATRDRVGYEQYF.

Only a few counts were recorded for this clonotype. This may be a read error: a much more frequent sequence differs by one nucleotide. The rearrangement joins TRBV10-3 to TRBJ1-5, with D possibly matching TRBD1 (6 bases). CDR1 ENHRY and CDR2 SYGVKD come from the germline V gene. Trimming cost V 4 bases and J 2 bases, with 9 bases left between them. CDR3 length equals 14 residues. This chain's CDR3 is CAISGSGGNQPQHF. The CDR3 DNA follows: TGTGCCATCAGTGGGTCAGGGGGCAATCAGCCCCAGCATTTT.

The gene calls are TRBV7-8 and TRBJ1-6; TRBD1 matches 9 bases. The germline gives CDR1 SGHVS, CDR2 FQNEAQ. The V and J ends lost 5 bases and 6 bases, in that order; junction bases with no gene match: 5. This CDR3 has 15 residues. CDR3 protein: CASSLWDRVNSPLHF. In DNA, the CDR3 is TGTGCCAGCAGCCTCTGGGACAGGGTTAATTCACCCCTCCACTTT.

The V call is TRBV4-2, the J call TRBJ2-5; 11 nucleotides align to TRBD2. Trimming cost V 1 base and J 5 bases; bases outside gene matches: 6. CDR3 length: 16 amino acids. Germline CDR1 is LGHNA and CDR2 is YNFKEQ. The CDR3, as DNA: TGTGCCAGCAGCCAAGGACTAGCGGGACGGTTGGAGACCCAGTACTTC. Translation gives CASSQGLAGRLETQYF.

The chain couples TRBV5-1 to TRBJ2-3; 11 bases agree with TRBD2. The J segment lost 5 bases and the V segment lost 6 bases, leaving 8 bases of the junction unmatched. This CDR3 is 15 amino acids long. Germline CDR1 and CDR2: SGHRS and YFSETQ. CDR3 loop: CASTIAGGRIDTQYF. The CDR3 nucleotides are TGCGCCAGCACAATAGCGGGGGGGCGGATAGATACGCAGTATTTT.

This chain uses TRBV29-1 with TRBJ1-6; no definite D call. Germline assignment: CDR1 SQVTM and CDR2 ANQGSEA. This CDR3 has 13 amino acids. V was clipped by 5 bases and J by 0 bases, with 5 bases between them. CDR3 residues: CSVTVSYNSPLHF. The CDR3 DNA follows: TGCAGCGTTACAGTCTCCTATAATTCACCCCTCCACTTT.

The sample holds a few counts of this clonotype. This chain connects TRBV6-6 to TRBJ1-5; D may be TRBD1 (6 bases). The germline CDR1 and CDR2 sequences are MNHNY and SVGAGI (reference sequence). This CDR3 has 16 residues. Trimming pared 6 bases from V and 5 bases from J, leaving 20 bases between. The CDR3 sequence is CASRTGQRDRDQPQHF. The CDR3 DNA follows: TGTGCCAGCAGGACGGGACAAAGGGATCGGGATCAGCCCCAGCATTTT.

The V gene is TRBV20-1, the J gene TRBJ2-3; TRBD2 agrees at 7 bases. CDR1 and CDR2 from the germline V gene are DFQATT and SNEGSKA (reference sequence). Trimming removed 4 bases from V and 2 bases from J; junction bases left unmatched: 6. The CDR3 is 14 amino acids. CDR3 coding DNA: TGCAGTGCTACACAGCGGGACTACACAGATACGCAGTATTTT. This codes for CSATQRDYTDTQYF.

V gene TRBV20-1 combines with J gene TRBJ2-5; 7 bases line up with TRBD2. In germline, CDR1 is DFQATT, CDR2 SNEGSKA (reference sequence). The length of the CDR3 is 15 residues. The junction had 19 bases not matched to a gene; V was cut back by 6 bases and J by 9 bases. CDR3 sequence reads: CSALPLLAGAGAQYF. DNA for the CDR3: TGCAGTGCCCTCCCGCTTTTAGCGGGCGCTGGGGCCCAGTACTTC.

The chain joins TRBV2 to TRBJ1-5; tentatively, D is TRBD1 (6 bases). Looked up from germline, CDR1 is SNHLY and CDR2 is FYNNEI. The CDR3 covers 13 residues. V lost 3 bases and J 11 bases, leaving 14 bases between the germline ends. The CDR3 DNA is TGTGCCAGCAGTGAGCGGAGGACAGTAGCCCAGCATTTT. Protein: CASSERRTVAQHF.

Many counts were recorded for this clonotype. The chain couples TRBV12-5 to TRBJ2-1; D is unresolved. With 1 base removed from V and 9 bases from J, the gap between germline ends came to 4 bases. Germline CDR1 is LGHNT and CDR2 is FRNRAP. CDR3 length: 11 amino acids. Here the CDR3 reads CASGLGAEQFF. As DNA, the CDR3 is TGTGCTAGTGGTTTGGGCGCTGAGCAGTTCTTC.

This clonotype was recorded many times. The chain uses TRBV10-3 and TRBJ1-1; no reliable D call. V lost 3 bases, J lost 2 bases, and 1 base lay in between. The germline V gene has CDR1 ENHRY and CDR2 SYGVKD. The CDR3 consists of 11 residues. The CDR3 loop is CAISDNTEAFF. CDR3 bases: TGTGCCATCAGTGACAACACTGAAGCTTTCTTT.

This clonotype was seen a few times. The V call is TRBV7-6, the J call TRBJ1-2; no clear D gene. Germline V gene data show CDR1 as SGHVS and CDR2 as FNYEAQ. The length of the CDR3 is 13 residues. Trimming cost V 0 bases and J 4 bases, with 6 bases left between them. This chain's CDR3 is CASSLAQSYGYTF. The CDR3 bases are TGTGCCAGCAGCTTAGCACAGAGCTATGGCTACACCTTC.

The sample holds a few counts of this clonotype. The gene calls are TRBV3-1 and TRBJ2-1, with a tentative D call TRBD2 (5 bases). V was clipped by 4 bases and J by 6 bases, with 10 bases between them. The CDR3 length is 13 residues. CDR1 is LGHDT, CDR2 YNNKEL, per germline (reference sequence). In DNA, the CDR3 is TGTGCCAGCAGCCCCCCTACTAGCAATGAGCAGTTCTTC. Protein product: CASSPPTSNEQFF.